The 15 T cell receptor beta chains below all came from one sample that was sequenced in a study of vaccination and CD4 T cells after COVID-19. Which antigens these TCRs recognize remains unknown. Cultured CD4+ T cell DNA underwent sequencing with the Oncomine TCR Beta short-read assay. TCRdb called the PCR reads again in MiXCR, with one record for every CDR3 protein. Among some 3,400 distinct CDR3 sequences, roughly 80% were seen once, and the ten largest hold roughly 22%. Noted treatment: approximately nine-day PBMC culture with coronavirus spike peptide pools or control peptides (ViraFEST assay). The sample consisted of CD4+ T cells from blood, cultured in vitro. The origin of the receptors is a human donor who had recovered from COVID-19.

The chain combines TRBV27 with TRBJ2-3; 9 bases fit TRBD2. V gave up 6 bases and J gave up 4 bases; unmatched junction bases: 11. This CDR3 comprises 16 residues. From germline, CDR1 is MNHEY and CDR2 SMNVEV (reference sequence). The CDR3 sequence is CASRAGGAASADTQYF. For the CDR3, the DNA is TGTGCCAGCAGGGCGGGAGGGGCCGCTTCGGCAGATACGCAGTATTTT.

The chain joins TRBV7-6 to TRBJ2-3; D assignment may be TRBD1 or TRBD2 (5 bases each). V lost 5 bases and J 3 bases, leaving 15 bases between the germline ends. CDR3 length equals 15 residues. The germline V gene encodes CDR1 SGHVS and CDR2 FNYEAQ. DNA for the CDR3: TGTGCCAGCAGCAACGGGGACGGGGAGACAGATACGCAGTATTTT. Encoded protein: CASSNGDGETDTQYF. Using reference TRBV7-6 and TRBJ2-3 for the parts outside the CDR3, the full variable domain is GAGVSQSPRYKVTKRGQDVALRCDPISGHVSLYWYRQALGQGPEFLTYFNYEAQQDKSGLPNDRFSAERPEGSISTLTIQRTEQRDSAMYRCASSNGDGETDTQYFGPGTRLTVL.

The J gene is TRBJ1-2, the V gene TRBV19, with TRBD1 identical over 10 bases. CDR1 LNHDA and CDR2 SQIVND come from the germline V gene (reference sequence). This CDR3 is built from 14 residues. Germline trimming cut 7 bases from V and 7 bases from J; bases unmatched to any gene: 9. The CDR3 reads CASTDRGQWFGYTF. The CDR3 coding sequence is TGTGCCAGTACCGACAGGGGGCAATGGTTTGGCTACACCTTC.

J is TRBJ1-6 and V is TRBV19, with TRBD1 matching 7 bases. The ends lost 3 bases at V and 7 bases at J; junction bases unmatched: 0. The CDR3 is 13 residues long. Germline loops: CDR1 LNHDA, CDR2 SQIVND (reference sequence). For the CDR3, the DNA is TGTGCCAGTAGTATCAGGGGGAATTCACCCCTCCACTTT. Residues: CASSIRGNSPLHF.

CDR3 DNA: TGTGCCAGCAGTGAAGAGGGACGCCCTCGCTACACCTTC. Its protein product is CASSEEGRPRYTF. The rearrangement links TRBV6-1 to TRBJ1-2, with D perhaps TRBD1 (5 bases). CDR1 and CDR2 (germline): MNHNS, SASEGT. The V end was cut by 1 base, the J end by 9 bases, with 12 bases between. There are 13 residues in the CDR3.

The chain uses TRBV21-1 and TRBJ1-5; the table's D call, TRBD1, was not checked against the DNA. TRBV21-1 is designated a pseudogene. The CDR3 has 20 residues. CDR3 protein: CASSKLLLKGARKSNQPQHF. The DNA of the CDR3 is TGTGCCAGCAGCAAACTTCTCTTAAAGGGGGCGCGTAAAAGCAATCAGCCCCAGCATTTT.

This clonotype was picked up a small number of times. This chain uses TRBV5-5 with TRBJ2-7; D is ambiguous. Germline V CDR1 and CDR2: SGHKS, YYEKEE (reference sequence). The length of the CDR3 is 12 residues. Trimming took off 0 bases at V and 0 bases at J, with 1 base between the two ends. In nucleotides, the CDR3 is TGTGCCAGCAGCTTGGTCTCCTACGAGCAGTACTTC. Translation gives CASSLVSYEQYF. Full variable domain (remainder filled in from reference TRBV5-5 and TRBJ2-7): DAGVTQSPTHLIKTRGQQVTLRCSPISGHKSVSWYQQVLGQGPQFIFQYYEKEERGRGNFPDRFSARQFPNYSSELNVNALLLGDSALYLCASSLVSYEQYFGPGTRLTVT.

This chain links TRBV27 with TRBJ1-1, with D perhaps TRBD1 (5 bases). The V and J ends lost 1 base and 3 bases respectively, with 9 bases between them. This CDR3 contains 14 residues. Per germline, CDR1 MNHEY and CDR2 SMNVEV (reference sequence). CDR3 nucleotide sequence: TGTGCCAGCAGTTTATGGGGGGGTGACACTGAAGCTTTCTTT. It yields the protein CASSLWGGDTEAFF.

V usage is TRBV7-2 and J usage is TRBJ1-1; D remains unclear. This CDR3 spans 13 amino acids. V was cut by 1 base and J by 1 base, with 4 bases left in between. Germline V CDR1 and CDR2: SGHTA, FQGNSA. The CDR3, as DNA: TGTGCCAGCAGCTTAGTATGGAACACTGAAGCTTTCTTT. This gives the protein CASSLVWNTEAFF.

The chain links TRBV6-1 to TRBJ1-1; tentatively, D is TRBD1 (6 bases). CDR3 length equals 15 residues. V gave up 0 bases and J gave up 1 base, with 9 bases separating them. Germline CDR1 and CDR2: MNHNS and SASEGT. The DNA of the CDR3 is TGTGCCAGCAGTGAAGCTCGGACAGCGAACACTGAAGCTTTCTTT. Translated: CASSEARTANTEAFF.

The chain links TRBV6-1 to TRBJ1-2; D uncertain. The V end was cut by 9 bases, the J end by 3 bases, with 11 bases between. This CDR3 region has 12 residues. The germline gives CDR1 MNHNS, CDR2 SASEGT. In DNA, the CDR3 is TGTGCCAGAAATTCGGAGGACTATGGCTACACCTTC. This codes for CARNSEDYGYTF.

The chain uses TRBV6-1 and TRBJ1-3, with D unresolved. V gave up 4 bases and J gave up 0 bases, with 16 bases separating them. The CDR3 runs 17 residues. CDR1 and CDR2 from the germline V gene are MNHNS and SASEGT. In nucleotides, the CDR3 is TGTGCCAGCAGTGCTAGGCATCTACGGGACTCTGGAAACACCATATATTTT. Amino acid sequence: CASSARHLRDSGNTIYF.

The V call is TRBV27, the J call TRBJ1-3; D call uncertain. CDR1 and CDR2 (germline): MNHEY, SMNVEV (reference sequence). Trimming removed 6 bases from V and 0 bases from J, with 9 bases in between. This CDR3 has 14 residues. The CDR3 DNA follows: TGTGCCAGCAGGAGGAAGAGCTCTGGAAACACCATATATTTT. It translates to CASRRKSSGNTIYF.

V usage is TRBV14 and J usage is TRBJ1-5; a weak D match, TRBD1 (6 bases). V lost 6 bases and J 2 bases, leaving 11 bases between the germline ends. The CDR3 has 14 residues. CDR1 and CDR2 (germline): SGHDN, FVKESK. The chain's CDR3 is CASRGGGGNQPQHF. In DNA, the CDR3 is TGTGCCAGCAGGGGAGGGGGGGGCAATCAGCCCCAGCATTTT.

The chain is built from TRBV6-5 and TRBJ1-2; TRBD1 matches 8 bases. Per the germline V gene, CDR1 is MNHEY and CDR2 is SVGAGI. V gave up 0 bases and J gave up 8 bases; unmatched junction bases: 5. There are 14 residues in the CDR3. The CDR3 protein is CASSYSVRGRGYTF. The CDR3 nucleotides read TGTGCCAGCAGTTACTCCGTCAGGGGGCGCGGCTACACCTTC.